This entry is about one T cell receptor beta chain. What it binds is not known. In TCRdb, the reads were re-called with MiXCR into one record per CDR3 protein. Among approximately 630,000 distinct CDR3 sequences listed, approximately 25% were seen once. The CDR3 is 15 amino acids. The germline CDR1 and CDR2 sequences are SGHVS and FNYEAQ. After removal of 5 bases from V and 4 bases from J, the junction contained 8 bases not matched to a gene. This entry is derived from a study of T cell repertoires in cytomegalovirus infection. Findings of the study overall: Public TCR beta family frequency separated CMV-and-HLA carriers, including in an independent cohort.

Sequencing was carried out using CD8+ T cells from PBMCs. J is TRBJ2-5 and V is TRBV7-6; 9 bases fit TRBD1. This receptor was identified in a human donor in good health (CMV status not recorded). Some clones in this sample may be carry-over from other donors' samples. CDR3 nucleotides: TGTGCCAGCAGCACTTACGACAGGGGGACAGAGACCCAGTACTTC. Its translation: CASSTYDRGTETQYF.